These 22 T cell receptor beta chains came from one sample sequenced in a study of T cell repertoires in cytomegalovirus infection. One entry per CDR3 protein results from TCRdb running MiXCR on the reads. The profile shows fewer than 400,000 distinct CDR3 sequences, roughly 20% of them singletons. The sequenced sample consisted of PBMCs. These receptor sequences come from a human donor in good health (CMV status not recorded). Some clones in this sample may be carry-over from other donors' samples.

There are a few counts of this clonotype. V and J are TRBV11-2 and TRBJ2-7, with D unresolved. Germline assignment: CDR1 SGHAT and CDR2 FQNNGV. V shed 3 bases and J shed 2 bases, with 8 bases lying between them. This CDR3 has 13 residues. For the CDR3, the DNA is TGTGCCAGCAGCTTCCCCGGACCCTACGAGCAGTACTTC. It translates to CASSFPGPYEQYF.

This clonotype occurred many times. CDR3 coding DNA: TGTGCCAGCAGCAAGACTAGTCTTCTAGCCAAAAACATTCAGTACTTC. Translating gives CASSKTSLLAKNIQYF. The J gene is TRBJ2-4, the V gene TRBV7-2, with a possible D match to TRBD2 (6 bases). CDR1 SGHTA and CDR2 FQGNSA come from the germline V gene. V lost 5 bases and J lost 0, with 14 bases in between. This CDR3 comprises 16 residues.

The chain is built from TRBV9 and TRBJ2-1; tentative D call: TRBD2 (7 bases). Looked up from germline, CDR1 is SGDLS and CDR2 is YYNGEE. The CDR3 runs 15 residues. Between the trimmed V and J ends, which lost 0 bases and 2 bases, there was a span of 9 bases. CDR3 in amino acids: CASSVGEGAYNEQFF. The DNA for the CDR3 is TGTGCCAGCAGCGTAGGGGAGGGGGCCTACAATGAGCAGTTCTTC.

This clonotype was counted ten times or more. The rearrangement uses TRBV20-1 and TRBJ2-5; 7 bases match TRBD1. Losses at the gene ends were 0 bases for V and 2 bases for J; bases not matched to a gene: 3. Germline V lookup: CDR1 DFQATT, CDR2 SNEGSKA (reference sequence). The CDR3 has 14 amino acids. The CDR3 sequence: CSARDHRGQETQYF. CDR3 sequence (DNA): TGCAGTGCTAGAGACCACAGGGGACAAGAGACCCAGTACTTC.

Many counts were recorded for this clonotype. The chain carries TRBV12-3 or TRBV12-4 and TRBJ2-1; TRBD2 matches 8 bases. The CDR3 length is 15 residues. Germline trimming cut 5 bases from V and 6 bases from J; bases unmatched to any gene: 9. CDR3 nucleotide sequence: TGTGCCAGCAGTCCGGGGGGGGGTGCGGTCAATGAGCAGTTCTTC. Translation: CASSPGGGAVNEQFF.

In its sample, this clonotype was seen many times. The genes are TRBV29-1 and TRBJ2-3; 9 positions match TRBD2. Germline V gene data show CDR1 as SQVTM and CDR2 as ANQGSEA. This CDR3 has 15 amino acids. Unmatched junction bases numbered 5, after V lost 4 bases and J lost 0 bases. CDR3 amino acids: CSVVLAGPSTDTQYF. Here the CDR3 DNA reads TGCAGCGTTGTGCTAGCGGGGCCTAGCACAGATACGCAGTATTTT.

This chain connects TRBV5-1 to TRBJ2-3; 7 bases align to TRBD2. The CDR3 totals 18 residues. The V and J ends lost 0 bases and 2 bases, in that order; junction bases with no gene match: 12. Germline V lookup: CDR1 SGHRS, CDR2 YFSETQ. In DNA form, the CDR3 reads TGCGCCAGCAGCTTGGGACCAGGGAGGGTTCGAGTCACAGATACGCAGTATTTT. It translates to CASSLGPGRVRVTDTQYF. Full variable domain (rest looked up from reference TRBV5-1 and TRBJ2-3): KAGVTQTPRYLIKTRGQQVTLSCSPISGHRSVSWYQQTPGQGLQFLFEYFSETQRNKGNFPGRFSGRQFSNSRSEMNVSTLELGDSALYLCASSLGPGRVRVTDTQYFGPGTRLTVL.

This clonotype has a count of ten or more. This rearrangement joins TRBV20-1 to TRBJ1-4; D perhaps matches TRBD1 (5 bases). Trimming stripped 6 bases from V and 5 bases from J, with 22 bases between. The CDR3 sequence is 16 residues long. Looked up from germline, CDR1 is DFQATT and CDR2 is SNEGSKA (reference sequence). For the CDR3, the DNA is TGCAGTGCCGCACCCTGGGGGACCCGAAGCAATGAAAAACTGTTTTTT. This encodes CSAAPWGTRSNEKLFF.

The genes are TRBV7-8 and TRBJ2-7; 11 bases are a match to TRBD2. The V and J ends lost 5 bases and 5 bases, in that order; junction bases with no gene match: 2. CDR3 length: 13 amino acids. CDR1 is SGHVS and CDR2 is FQNEAQ in the germline V gene. The CDR3 sequence: CASSGTSGDEQYF. The CDR3 DNA reads as TGTGCCAGCAGCGGGACTAGCGGTGACGAGCAGTACTTC.

This chain links TRBV30 with TRBJ2-1, with a possible D match to TRBD2 (5 bases). Per the germline V gene, CDR1 is GTSNPN and CDR2 is SVGIG (reference sequence). The V and J ends lost 0 bases and 3 bases respectively, with 15 bases between them. The CDR3 is 16 amino acids. CDR3 nucleotide sequence: TGTGCCTGGAGTGTACTAGGGCAGACTAACTACAATGAGCAGTTCTTC. Translated: CAWSVLGQTNYNEQFF. Variable domain in full (rest from reference TRBV30 and TRBJ2-1): SQTIHQWPATLVQPVGSPLSLECTVEGTSNPNLYWYRQAAGRGLQLLFYSVGIGQISSEVPQNLSASRPQDRQFILSSKKLLLSDSGFYLCAWSVLGQTNYNEQFFGPGTRLTVL.

This clonotype was recorded at least ten times. CDR3 coding DNA: TGTGCCAGCAGCCGCACGGGACAGGGAGACGGCTACACCTTC. It specifies CASSRTGQGDGYTF. This chain links TRBV7-2 with TRBJ1-2, with 9 bases matching TRBD1. The germline CDR1 and CDR2 sequences are SGHTA and FQGNSA. V dropped 5 bases and J dropped 8; count of bases not matched to a gene: 9. This CDR3 has 14 residues.

This clonotype has a count of ten or more. The V call is TRBV7-2, the J call TRBJ1-6, with TRBD1 matching 7 bases. The CDR3 sequence is 15 residues long. Germline V gene sequence: CDR1 SGHTA, CDR2 FQGNSA. J lost 4 bases, V lost 5 bases, and 5 bases had no gene match. The CDR3 loop reads CASSPRDSYNSPLHF. The DNA for the CDR3 is TGTGCCAGCAGCCCACGGGACAGTTATAATTCACCCCTCCACTTT.

This clonotype occurred many times. V gene TRBV7-9 combines with J gene TRBJ1-4; possibly TRBD1 for D (5 bases). There are 15 residues in the CDR3. Trimming took off 5 bases at V and 3 bases at J, with 13 bases between the two ends. Germline CDR1 SEHNR, CDR2 FQNEAQ (reference sequence). DNA for the CDR3: TGTGCCAGCAGCCCACCCGGGGCGGCTAATGAAAAACTGTTTTTT. It specifies CASSPPGAANEKLFF.

The genes are TRBV4-1 and TRBJ2-5, with a possible D match to TRBD2 (5 bases). This CDR3 region has 15 residues. Germline CDR1 is MGHRA and CDR2 is YSYEKL. V was trimmed by 3 bases and J by 2 bases, leaving 13 bases between them. The CDR3 spells CASSQRASLQETQYF. DNA for the CDR3: TGCGCCAGCAGCCAGAGGGCGTCACTGCAAGAGACCCAGTACTTC.

This clonotype has a handful of counts. The chain uses TRBV7-9 and TRBJ2-1, with 11 bases identical to TRBD2. CDR1 and CDR2 from the germline V gene are SEHNR and FQNEAQ (reference sequence). The V segment lost 6 bases and the J segment 5 bases; nucleotides outside the gene matches: 6. The CDR3 is 15 residues long. CDR3 amino acids: CASRYTSGGNNEQFF. Here the CDR3 DNA reads TGTGCCAGCAGATACACTAGCGGGGGAAACAATGAGCAGTTCTTC. Full variable domain (outside the CDR3, taken from reference TRBV7-9 and TRBJ2-1): DTGVSQNPRHKITKRGQNVTFRCDPISEHNRLYWYRQTLGQGPEFLTYFQNEAQLEKSRLLSDRFSAERPKGSFSTLEIQRTEQGDSAMYLCASRYTSGGNNEQFFGPGTRLTVL.

This clonotype was seen repeatedly, ten times or more. The chain combines TRBV7-8 with TRBJ2-3; D not certain. CDR1 is SGHVS, CDR2 FQNEAQ, per germline. There are 16 residues in the CDR3. Trimming cost V 5 bases and J 0 bases, with 15 bases left between them. CDR3: CASSPLLTSSTDTQYF. CDR3 DNA: TGTGCCAGCAGCCCCCTCTTAACTTCTAGCACAGATACGCAGTATTTT.

The chain recombines TRBV7-6 with TRBJ2-1; 11 positions agree with TRBD1. V shed 6 bases and J 6 bases; nucleotides not matched to a gene: 4. Germline CDR1 is SGHVS and CDR2 is FNYEAQ. CDR3 size: 14 residues. CDR3 sequence reads: CASSWTGGINEQFF. In nucleotides, the CDR3 is TGTGCCAGCAGTTGGACAGGGGGCATCAATGAGCAGTTCTTC.

This chain links TRBV7-9 with TRBJ2-5, with 13 bases lining up with TRBD2. Trimming removed 5 bases from V and 3 bases from J; junction bases left unmatched: 6. This CDR3 comprises 16 residues. CDR1 SEHNR and CDR2 FQNEAQ come from the germline V gene (reference sequence). CDR3 amino acids: CASSPGTSGVEETQYF. The CDR3 DNA is TGTGCCAGCAGCCCAGGGACTAGCGGGGTGGAAGAGACCCAGTACTTC.

This clonotype turned up a few times. The rearrangement links TRBV12-3 or TRBV12-4 to TRBJ2-1; D unresolved. The ends were cut back, 6 bases at V and 5 bases at J, with 11 bases in the middle. CDR3 length: 13 amino acids. CDR3 nucleotide sequence: TGTGCCAGCAGCCAGAATCGGGACAATGAGCAGTTCTTC. This sequence encodes CASSQNRDNEQFF.

This clonotype was counted only a few times. The chain is built from TRBV7-8 and TRBJ1-2; D remains ambiguous. The germline V gene has CDR1 SGHVS and CDR2 FQNEAQ. The CDR3 length is 14 residues. Deletions cut 6 bases from V and 4 bases from J, with 15 bases between. CDR3 residues: CASSPGPRGYGYTF. CDR3 sequence (DNA): TGTGCCAGCAGTCCAGGCCCCCGGGGCTATGGCTACACCTTC. Full variable domain (missing parts from reference TRBV7-8 and TRBJ1-2): GAGVSQSPRYKVAKRGQDVALRCDPISGHVSLFWYQQALGQGPEFLTYFQNEAQLDKSGLPSDRFFAERPEGSVSTLKIQRTQQEDSAVYLCASSPGPRGYGYTFGSGTRLTVV.

This clonotype has at least ten counts. The chain recombines TRBV27 with TRBJ2-7; D is ambiguous. This CDR3 has 14 amino acids. Germline values: CDR1 MNHEY, CDR2 SMNVEV (reference sequence). Trimming shortened V by 2 bases and J by 0 bases, and 8 bases separated the two germline ends. As DNA, the CDR3 is TGTGCCAGCAGTTTAAGAGCGACCTCCTACGAGCAGTACTTC. It codes for CASSLRATSYEQYF.

This chain connects TRBV5-5 to TRBJ2-7; a possible D gene is TRBD1 (6 bases). From germline, CDR1 is SGHKS and CDR2 YYEKEE (reference sequence). The germline V and J ends were trimmed by 0 bases and 3 bases, with 10 bases remaining between them. The CDR3 covers 14 residues. CDR3 sequence reads: CASSLAGTHYEQYF. The CDR3 DNA is TGTGCCAGCAGCTTGGCGGGGACACACTACGAGCAGTACTTC.